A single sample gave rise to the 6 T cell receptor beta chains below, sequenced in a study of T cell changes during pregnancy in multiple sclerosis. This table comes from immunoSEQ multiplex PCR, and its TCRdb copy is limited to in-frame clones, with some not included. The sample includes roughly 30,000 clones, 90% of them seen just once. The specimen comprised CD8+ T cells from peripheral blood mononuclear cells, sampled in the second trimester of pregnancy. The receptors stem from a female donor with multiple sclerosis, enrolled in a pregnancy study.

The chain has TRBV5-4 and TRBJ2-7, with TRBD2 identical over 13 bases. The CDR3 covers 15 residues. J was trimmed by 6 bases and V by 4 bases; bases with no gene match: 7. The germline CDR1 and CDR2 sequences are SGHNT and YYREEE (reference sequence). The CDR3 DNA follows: TGTGCCAGCAGCCCAACCGGACTAGCGGGAGCCGAGCAGTACTTC. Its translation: CASSPTGLAGAEQYF.

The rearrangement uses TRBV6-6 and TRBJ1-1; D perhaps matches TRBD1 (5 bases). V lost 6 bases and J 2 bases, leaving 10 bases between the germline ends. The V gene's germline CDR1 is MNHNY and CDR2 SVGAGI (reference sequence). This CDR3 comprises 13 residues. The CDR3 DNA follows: TGTGCCAGCAGCTCGACAGCAAACACTGAAGCTTTCTTT. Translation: CASSSTANTEAFF.

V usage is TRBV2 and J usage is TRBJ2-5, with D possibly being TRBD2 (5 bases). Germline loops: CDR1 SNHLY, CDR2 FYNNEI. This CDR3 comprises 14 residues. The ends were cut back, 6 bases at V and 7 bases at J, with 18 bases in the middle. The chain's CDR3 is CASRGRAPGRTQYF. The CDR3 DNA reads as TGTGCCAGCAGGGGCCGGGCCCCGGGGAGGACCCAGTACTTC. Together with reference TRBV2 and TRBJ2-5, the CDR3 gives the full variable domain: EPEVTQTPSHQVTQMGQEVILRCVPISNHLYFYWYRQILGQKVEFLVSFYNNEISEKSEIFDDQFSVERPDGSNFTLKIRSTKLEDSAMYFCASRGRAPGRTQYFGPGTRLLVL.

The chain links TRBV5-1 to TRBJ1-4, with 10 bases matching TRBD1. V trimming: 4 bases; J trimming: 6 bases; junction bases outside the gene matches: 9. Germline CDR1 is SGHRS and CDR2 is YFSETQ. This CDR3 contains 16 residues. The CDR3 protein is CASSPDRGQGDEKLFF. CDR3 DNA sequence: TGCGCCAGCAGCCCAGACAGGGGGCAAGGGGATGAAAAACTGTTTTTT. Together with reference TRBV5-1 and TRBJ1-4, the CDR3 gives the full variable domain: KAGVTQTPRYLIKTRGQQVTLSCSPISGHRSVSWYQQTPGQGLQFLFEYFSETQRNKGNFPGRFSGRQFSNSRSEMNVSTLELGDSALYLCASSPDRGQGDEKLFFGSGTQLSVL.

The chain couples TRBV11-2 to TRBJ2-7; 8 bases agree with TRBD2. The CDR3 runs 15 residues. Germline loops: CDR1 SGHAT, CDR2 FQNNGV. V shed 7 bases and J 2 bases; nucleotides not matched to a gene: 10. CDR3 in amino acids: CASTPGTRRAYEQYF. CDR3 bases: TGTGCCAGCACCCCGGGGACTAGGCGCGCCTACGAGCAGTACTTC.

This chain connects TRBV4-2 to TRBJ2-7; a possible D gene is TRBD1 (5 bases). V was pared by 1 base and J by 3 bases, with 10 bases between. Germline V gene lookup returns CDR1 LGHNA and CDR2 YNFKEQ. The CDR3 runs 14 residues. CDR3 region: CASSQGVDSYEQYF. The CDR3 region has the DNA TGTGCCAGCAGCCAAGGCGTAGACAGCTACGAGCAGTACTTC.